This T cell receptor beta chain was sequenced for a study of OX40 agonist ivuxolimab in advanced cancers. Study as a whole: A male proportion of 82.7% was recorded, with mean age approximately 57 years and range about 23 to 90.

The table came from immunoSEQ multiplex PCR; TCRdb's copy has only in-frame clones and leaves some out. The repertoire holds roughly 100,000 clones, with less than 95% as singletons. Study findings and constraints: In CD8+ T cells, expanded clones were on average more numerous than in CD4+. The CD4+ and CD8+ T cells in the blood had expanded clonally by week 6 at 0.1 to 3.0 mg/kg. The antigen specificity of the peripheral T cells (those that were expanded) was not determined.

V gave up 8 bases and J gave up 8 bases, with 12 bases separating them. The CDR3 extends over 11 amino acids. CDR1 and CDR2 from the germline V gene are SEHNR and FQNEAQ (reference sequence). To note about this clone: Its cognate antigen is unknown.

The sequence was collected from an adult with an advanced solid tumor such as melanoma, head and neck, liver or kidney cancer. V usage is TRBV7-9 and J usage is TRBJ1-2; D remains unclear. Sample: CD4+ or CD8+ T cells sorted from blood, taken in a trial of the OX40 agonist ivuxolimab. The DNA of the CDR3 is TGTGCCAGCGTCGGGAGTGAAGGCTACACCTTC. It encodes CASVGSEGYTF.